This T cell receptor (beta chain) was recorded in a study of regulatory T cells in long-lasting Graves disease (dated by TCRdb to about 2021). Notes on the research overall: Persistent Graves' disease was defined as antithyroid drug treatment for over 5 years with persistently positive TSH receptor autoantibodies. A total of roughly 33 samples were covered by TCR sequencing, comprising some 13 persistent and around 20 newly diagnosed Graves' disease patients. The study was registered as a clinical trial and conducted in China. Antithyroid drugs had been taken for approximately 10 years on average by persistent Graves' disease patients in the clinical cohort. Patients with persistent Graves' disease were compared with patients with newly diagnosed Graves' disease using TCR sequencing and RNA sequencing of peripheral blood. Study-level results and caveats: As a limitation, the authors acknowledged that the small sample size may reduce accuracy. Persistent patients shared more public clonotypes among themselves (under 3,000) than newly diagnosed patients did (about 1,000). Only the TCR beta chain was sequenced and analyzed. Lower TCR Shannon entropy and fewer highly expanded clones were observed in persistent Graves' disease patients than in newly diagnosed patients, which suggested clonal expansion. Because the primary lesion, thyroid tissue, could not be accessed, the study looked at peripheral blood alone. Preferential use of TRBV28, TRBJ1-2 and TRBJ2-5 was observed in persistent disease, whereas TRBV20-1 and TRBJ2-1 were favored in newly diagnosed disease.

Taken with the paper, the label for time point translates to: persistent/refractory GD, antithyroid drugs over 5 years with positive TRAb. For both TCR sequencing and RNA sequencing, RNA was extracted from PBMCs using TRIzol. Graves' disease was diagnosed according to American Thyroid Association guidelines. Recruitment of patients was carried out at an endocrinology department in Xi'an, China. From each patient, around 9.3 milliliters of peripheral blood was collected into an EDTA anticoagulant tube. Ficoll Paque Plus density gradient separation was used to isolate PBMCs, and no additional T cell sorting was done. An Agilent 2100 Bioanalyzer and agarose gel were used to check RNA quality, and a NanoDrop 2000 was used to measure RNA concentration. This clonotype was observed at least ten times. Its antigen is currently not known. Base qualities are not recorded, but no much larger clone differs from it by a single base.

The library came from multiplex PCR. The sequencer listed for this sample is Illumina HiSeq 4000. iRepertoire HTBI primers and Arm-PCR amplification of CDR3 regions were used to construct TCR beta libraries. Before sequencing, the PCR products went through gel purification. From the authors' description of their analysis: Across samples, 55 to 80 TRBV and 12 to 15 TRBJ segments were identified and used for gene usage analysis of CDR3 amino acid clonotypes. Filtered high-quality paired reads were merged into contigs using COPE and FqMerger. BLAST was used to align contigs to IMGT TRBV, TRBD and TRBJ reference genes, and CDR3 was defined according to IMGT. Clonotypes above 0.1% frequency were classified as highly expanded clones. Repertoire diversity was measured by Shannon entropy, and V-J evenness by the Gini coefficient. Public clonotypes were defined as clonotypes shared by more than one individual. TCRdb applied fastp at Q25 and MiXCR to the public reads, then kept only in-frame beta chains. Records with the same CDR3 protein are collapsed into one entry carrying the most frequent genes and DNA. The authors' filters were not applied to this entry. The sample table contains 350,000 to 500,000 distinct CDR3 sequences; only one count was recorded for around 20% of them. Jointly, the top ten make up roughly an eighth of the sample.

The CDR1 and CDR2 encoded by the germline V gene are SGHRS and YFSETQ. Reading from cysteine to phenylalanine, the CDR3 counts 15 amino acids. The CDR3 DNA has 45 bases and is translated from base 1. Trimming costs V 0 bases and J 0 bases, and their ends lie 9 bases apart. The origin of this receptor is a female donor with Graves disease. This chain joins TRBV5-1 to TRBJ1-1; the best D guess is TRBD1, with 5 bases matching. This specimen consisted of peripheral blood mononuclear cells (PBMCs), obtained when the disease was refractory, from a patient treated with antithyroid drugs. The DNA sequence follows: TGCGCCAGCAGCTTGGCCGCAGGGATGAACACTGAAGCTTTCTTT. This is translated as CASSLAAGMNTEAFF.